This TCR beta chain came from a study of T cell clones after liver transplantation. Study at large: HCV positivity affected three of eight recipients; the rest lacked autoimmune or viral indications.

Only in-frame clones appear in the TCRdb table, and some are missing; sequencing was by immunoSEQ multiplex PCR. This table has approximately 65,000 clones, 85% to 95% appearing once. This CDR3 spans 18 amino acids. With 2 bases clipped from V and 6 bases from J, the junction kept 14 bases outside the gene matches. Germline loops: CDR1 SGHDN, CDR2 FVKESK. The source material was CD4+ T cells from blood, sampled about 25 months after liver transplant. V and J are TRBV14 and TRBJ2-7, with TRBD2 matching over 12 bases. The TCR originated in a human patient who received a liver transplant. Some T cells here may be from the graft donor. CDR3 loop: CASSQFPPRTSGIPEQYF. The CDR3 nucleotides are TGTGCCAGCAGCCAATTCCCCCCCAGGACTAGCGGGATACCCGAGCAGTACTTC.